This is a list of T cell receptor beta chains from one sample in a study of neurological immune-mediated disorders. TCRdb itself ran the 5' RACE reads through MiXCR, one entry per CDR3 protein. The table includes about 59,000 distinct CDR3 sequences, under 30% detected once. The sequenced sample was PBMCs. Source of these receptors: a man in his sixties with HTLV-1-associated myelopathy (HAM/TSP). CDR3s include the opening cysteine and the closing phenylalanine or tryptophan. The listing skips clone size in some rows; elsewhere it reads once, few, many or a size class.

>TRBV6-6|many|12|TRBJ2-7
CASSLQSREQYF
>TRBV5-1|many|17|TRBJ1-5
CASSLGSGTGSDQPQHF
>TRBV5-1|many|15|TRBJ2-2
CASSSLGADTGELFF
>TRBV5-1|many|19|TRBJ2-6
CASSWTTSGSMFGANVLTF
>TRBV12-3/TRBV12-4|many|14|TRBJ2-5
CASSSTGPAETQYF
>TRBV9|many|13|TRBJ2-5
CASSEQGTETQYF
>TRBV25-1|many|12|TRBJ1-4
CASSEYGEKLFF
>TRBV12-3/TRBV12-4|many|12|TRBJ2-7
CASRSDLAEQYF
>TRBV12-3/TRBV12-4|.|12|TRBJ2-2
CASSGAVGELFF
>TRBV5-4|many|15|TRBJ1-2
CASSPWTAGTYGYTF
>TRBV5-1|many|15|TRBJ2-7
CASSPLGQTAYEQYF
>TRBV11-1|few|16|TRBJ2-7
CASSLRTSGSQDEQYF
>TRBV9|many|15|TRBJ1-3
CASSLRDRGKNTIYF
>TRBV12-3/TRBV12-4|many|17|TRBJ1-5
CASSHGTGGSSGEPQHF